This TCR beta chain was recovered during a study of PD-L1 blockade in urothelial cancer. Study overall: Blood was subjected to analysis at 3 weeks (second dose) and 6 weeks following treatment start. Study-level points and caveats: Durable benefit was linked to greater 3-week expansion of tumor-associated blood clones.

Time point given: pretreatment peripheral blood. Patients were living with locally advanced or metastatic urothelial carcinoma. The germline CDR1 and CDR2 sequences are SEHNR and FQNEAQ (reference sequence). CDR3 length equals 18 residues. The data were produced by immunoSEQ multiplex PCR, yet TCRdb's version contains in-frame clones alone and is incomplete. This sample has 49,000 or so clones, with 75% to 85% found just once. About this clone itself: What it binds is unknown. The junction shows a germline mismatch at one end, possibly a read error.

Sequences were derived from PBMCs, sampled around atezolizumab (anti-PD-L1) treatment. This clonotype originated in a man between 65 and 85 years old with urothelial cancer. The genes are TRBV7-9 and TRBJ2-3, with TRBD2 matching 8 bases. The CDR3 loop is CASTLRSGSFLDTDTQYF. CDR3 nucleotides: TGTGCCAGCACCTTAAGAAGCGGGAGTTTCCTCGACACAGATACGCAGTATTTT.